The following is a TCR beta chain sequence with its context. Its antigen is unknown. The CDR3 has 16 residues. Trimming shortened V by 1 base and J by 6 bases, and 15 bases separated the two germline ends. Germline V CDR1 and CDR2: LGHDT, YNNKEL (reference sequence). The data stem from a study of T cell responses to AZD1222 COVID-19 vaccine. Study observations and caveats: Clonal diversity was possibly underestimated; the donors were predominantly white British and more often female. Regions 160-218 and 743-854 held dominance among vaccine-associated CD4 TCRs, which spanned spike.

The repertoire was sequenced with immunoSEQ multiplex PCR; TCRdb's copy has only in-frame clones and lacks some. The data show more than 80,000 clones, with approximately 89% seen just once and around 30% held by the top ten. The TCR comes from an adult who received the AZD1222 COVID-19 vaccine. V usage is TRBV3-1 (or the pseudogene TRBV3-2) and J usage is TRBJ1-4; a possible D gene is TRBD1 (5 bases). The specimen was peripheral blood, collected 28 days after the second AZD1222 dose. For the CDR3, the DNA is TGTGCCAGCAGCCAAGTCATGACAGTAGGTGATGAAAAACTGTTTTTT. It specifies CASSQVMTVGDEKLFF.